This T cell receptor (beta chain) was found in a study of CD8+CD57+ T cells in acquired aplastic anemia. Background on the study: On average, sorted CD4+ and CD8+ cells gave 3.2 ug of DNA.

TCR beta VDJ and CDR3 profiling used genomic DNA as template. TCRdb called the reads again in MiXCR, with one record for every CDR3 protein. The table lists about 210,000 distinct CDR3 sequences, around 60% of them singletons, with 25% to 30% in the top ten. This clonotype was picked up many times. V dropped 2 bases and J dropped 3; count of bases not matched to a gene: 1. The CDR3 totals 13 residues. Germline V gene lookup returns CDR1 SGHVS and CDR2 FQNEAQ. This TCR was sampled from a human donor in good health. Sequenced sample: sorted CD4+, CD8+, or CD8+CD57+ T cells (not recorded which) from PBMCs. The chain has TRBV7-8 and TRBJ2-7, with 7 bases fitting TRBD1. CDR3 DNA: TGTGCCAGCAGCTTATGGGACAGCTACGAGCAGTACTTC. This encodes CASSLWDSYEQYF.